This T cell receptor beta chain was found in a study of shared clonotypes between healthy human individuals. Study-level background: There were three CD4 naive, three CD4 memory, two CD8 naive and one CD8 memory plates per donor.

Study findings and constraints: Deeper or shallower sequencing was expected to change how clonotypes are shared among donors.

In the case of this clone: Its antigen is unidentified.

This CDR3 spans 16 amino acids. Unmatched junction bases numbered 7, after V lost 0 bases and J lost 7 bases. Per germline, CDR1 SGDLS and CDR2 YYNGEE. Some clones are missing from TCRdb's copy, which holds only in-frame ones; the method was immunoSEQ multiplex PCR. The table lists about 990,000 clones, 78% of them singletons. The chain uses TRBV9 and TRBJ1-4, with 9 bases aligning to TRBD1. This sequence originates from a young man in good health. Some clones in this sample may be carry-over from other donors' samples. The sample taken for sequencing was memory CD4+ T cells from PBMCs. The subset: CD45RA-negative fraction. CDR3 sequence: CASSVEGTGWTEKLFF. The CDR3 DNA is TGTGCCAGCAGCGTAGAGGGGACAGGGTGGACTGAAAAACTGTTTTTT. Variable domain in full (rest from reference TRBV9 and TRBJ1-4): DSGVTQTPKHLITATGQRVTLRCSPRSGDLSVYWYQQSLDQGLQFLIQYYNGEERAKGNILERFSAQQFPDLHSELNLSSLELGDSALYFCASSVEGTGWTEKLFFGSGTQLSVL.